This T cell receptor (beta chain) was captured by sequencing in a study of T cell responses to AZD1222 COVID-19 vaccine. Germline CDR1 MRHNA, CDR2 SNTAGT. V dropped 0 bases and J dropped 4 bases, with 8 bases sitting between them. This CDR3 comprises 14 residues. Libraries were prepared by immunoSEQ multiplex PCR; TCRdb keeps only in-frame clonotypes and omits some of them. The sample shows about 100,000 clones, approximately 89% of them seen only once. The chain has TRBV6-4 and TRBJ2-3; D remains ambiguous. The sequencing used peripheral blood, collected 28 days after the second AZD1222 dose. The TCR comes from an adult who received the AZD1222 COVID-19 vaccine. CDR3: CASSDSWYADTQYF. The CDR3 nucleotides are TGTGCCAGCAGTGACTCCTGGTACGCAGATACGCAGTATTTT.